This T cell receptor beta chain was recovered during a study of OX40 agonist ivuxolimab in advanced cancers. Clones were read by immunoSEQ multiplex PCR, and TCRdb kept only the in-frame ones, dropping some. In the table there are about 53,000 clones, about four fifths of which are singletons. The CDR3 has 13 amino acids. V was pared by 5 bases and J by 4 bases, with 14 bases between. Germline values: CDR1 GTSNPN, CDR2 SVGIG (reference sequence). This specimen consisted of CD4+ or CD8+ T cells sorted from blood, obtained in a trial of the OX40 agonist ivuxolimab. The sequence was collected from an adult with an advanced solid tumor such as melanoma, head and neck, liver or kidney cancer. This chain uses TRBV30 with TRBJ1-2, with D tentatively TRBD1 (5 bases). CDR3 loop: CAWGAATIYGYTF. The CDR3 bases are TGTGCCTGGGGGGCCGCGACTATCTATGGCTACACCTTC.